The rows below give T cell receptor beta chains drawn from one sample of a study of T-cell reconstitution after alpha-beta-depleted transplantation in children. TCRdb processed the PCR reads anew with MiXCR; each CDR3 protein has one entry. This table has 450,000 to 700,000 distinct CDR3 sequences, 25% to 30% appearing once. The sequences come from PBMCs, collected before TCRalphabeta/CD19-depleted stem cell transplant. Receptor source: a boy in the first two years of life with Wiskott-Aldrich syndrome, due to receive a stem cell transplant. The CDR3 runs from the conserved cysteine through the conserved F or W. The D gene is left open where the match is weak.

>TRBV9|-
CASRDSGLNSPLHF
>TRBV21-1|-
CASSKVEQFF
>TRBV29-1|TRBD2
CSVRGADTQYF
>TRBV12-3/TRBV12-4|-
CASSLRGREMHQPQHF
>TRBV28|-
CASSLQGLRYEQYF
>TRBV5-5|-
CASSLLPSPSYNEQFF
>TRBV19|TRBD1
CASSSDRLYGYTF
>TRBV12-3/TRBV12-4|TRBD1
CASSTRDSYGYTF
>TRBV7-6|-
CASSLAFGGNTQYF
>TRBV10-3|-
CAIRVGAGAPSGANVLTF
>TRBV29-1|-
CSVRGYSSYEQYF
>TRBV4-1|TRBD2
CASSQGLAGAINEQFF
>TRBV12-3/TRBV12-4|TRBD2
CASSLFPGRAGETQYF
>TRBV20-1|-
CSASAVHRAGNTIYF
>TRBV6-1|TRBD2
CASDPTGLAGGEQYF
>TRBV12-3/TRBV12-4|-
CASSKWGAGELFF
>TRBV20-1|TRBD1
CSAPKTGRDNEQFF
>TRBV12-3/TRBV12-4|TRBD2
CASSFRRETSAEQFF
>TRBV29-1|-
CSVDGFRLSSYNEQFF
>TRBV2|-
CASSGRITGKNIQYF
>TRBV3-1|-
CASSQVGPEWDQFF
>TRBV7-2|TRBD2
CASSLRLAGSSYNEQFF
>TRBV6-1|TRBD2
CASLGFPGGGEQFF
>TRBV19|TRBD1
CASSPGQQKNTEAFF
>TRBV20-1|-
CSAREEGRGQETQYF
>TRBV12-3/TRBV12-4|TRBD1
CASSLMGQYQETQYF
>TRBV12-3/TRBV12-4|TRBD1
CASRETGDVYGYTF
>TRBV2|-
CASSEVATPTDTQYF
>TRBV20-1|TRBD2
CSARVTSGMTYNEQFF
>TRBV5-8|-
CASSLAYLFDNEQFF
>TRBV5-1|TRBD2
CASSLMTSGYNEQFF
>TRBV5-1|-
CASSLVGAENEAFF
>TRBV20-1|-
CSARDRHGNTEAFF
>TRBV10-3|-
CAISGTKGDTQYF
>TRBV9|TRBD1
CASSVTGGSHDQYF
>TRBV11-1|-
CASSIPAGELFF
>TRBV28|-
CASARGYHPSTDTQYF
>TRBV20-1|-
CSAKNTDTDTQYF
>TRBV28|TRBD2
CASSLEASGIQTQYF
>TRBV7-9|TRBD1
CASSPRDREGTDTQYF
>TRBV11-2|-
CASSLSPRTGELFF
>TRBV28|-
CASTSNGGSYNEQFF
>TRBV20-1|-
CSTLGPRAGELFF